The next 18 T cell receptor beta chains were all read from a single sample in a study of OX40 agonist ivuxolimab in advanced cancers. Using immunoSEQ multiplex PCR, the repertoire was profiled, and TCRdb retains in-frame clones only, with some absent. The profile shows roughly 32,000 clones, about three quarters of them singletons. Sequenced here: CD4+ or CD8+ T cells sorted from blood, sampled in a trial of the OX40 agonist ivuxolimab. Source of these receptors: an adult with an advanced solid tumor such as melanoma, head and neck, liver or kidney cancer.

The rearrangement links TRBV5-1 to TRBJ1-1; D not resolved. The CDR3 is made up of 12 amino acids. The V end was cut by 4 bases, the J end by 3 bases, with 7 bases between. Germline V gene lookup returns CDR1 SGHRS and CDR2 YFSETQ. The CDR3 protein is CASSLRDTEAFF. In DNA, the CDR3 is TGCGCCAGCAGCCTGCGGGACACTGAAGCTTTCTTT.

V is TRBV18 and J is TRBJ1-6; a weak D match, TRBD1 (6 bases). Trimming took 8 bases from V and 7 from J, leaving 18 bases between them. This CDR3 region has 15 residues. CDR1 KGHSH and CDR2 LQKENI come from the germline V gene. CDR3 nucleotides: TGTGCCAGCCGGGCCCCGGGGGCTTGGAATTCACCCCTCCACTTT. Its protein is CASRAPGAWNSPLHF. Full variable domain (outside the CDR3, taken from reference TRBV18 and TRBJ1-6): NAGVMQNPRHLVRRRGQEARLRCSPMKGHSHVYWYRQLPEEGLKFMVYLQKENIIDESGMPKERFSAEFPKEGPSILRIQQVVRGDSAAYFCASRAPGAWNSPLHFGNGTRLTVT.

The CDR3: CASSEKGQGGPGGYTF. CDR3 DNA sequence: TGCGCCAGCAGCGAGAAAGGACAGGGGGGGCCGGGAGGCTACACCTTC. This rearrangement joins TRBV5-1 to TRBJ1-2; 10 bases align to TRBD1. Per germline, CDR1 SGHRS and CDR2 YFSETQ. V was pared by 4 bases and J by 8 bases, with 14 bases of the junction left unmatched. The CDR3 sequence is 16 residues long.

The J gene is TRBJ2-1, the V gene TRBV11-2, with D perhaps matching TRBD2 (6 bases). Trimming took off 1 base at V and 5 bases at J, with 15 bases between the two ends. The CDR3 totals 16 residues. CDR1 SGHAT and CDR2 FQNNGV come from the germline V gene. The CDR3 DNA follows: TGTGCCAGCAGCTTAGTTGCGGGAACCCTAGACAATGAGCAGTTCTTC. This codes for CASSLVAGTLDNEQFF.

V and J are TRBV4-1 and TRBJ2-1, with D unresolved. V was shortened by 1 base and J by 7 bases, with 5 bases between the two germline ends. CDR1 is MGHRA, CDR2 YSYEKL, per germline. CDR3 size: 12 residues. The CDR3 reads CASSQVGNEQFF. CDR3 nucleotides: TGCGCCAGCAGCCAAGTCGGGAATGAGCAGTTCTTC.

This clone was recorded a few times. The V call is TRBV7-2, the J call TRBJ1-3; 8 bases align to TRBD1. V lost 4 bases, J lost 4 bases, and 3 bases stayed unmatched. Per the germline V gene, CDR1 is SGHTA and CDR2 is FQGNSA. The CDR3 runs to 14 residues. The CDR3 reads CASSSGQGGNTIYF. The DNA of the CDR3 is TGTGCCAGCAGCTCAGGACAGGGAGGAAACACCATATATTTT.

The rearrangement uses TRBV7-9 and TRBJ2-7; D is possibly TRBD1 (6 bases). The CDR3 runs 14 residues. V shed 5 bases and J shed 2 bases, with 13 bases lying between them. The V gene's germline CDR1 is SEHNR and CDR2 FQNEAQ (reference sequence). The CDR3 region has the DNA TGTGCCAGCAGCCTGGGGGCAGGGCCCTACGAGCAGTACTTC. This translates into CASSLGAGPYEQYF.

This clone has only one observation. The chain carries TRBV13 and TRBJ2-4; 11 nucleotides match TRBD2. V lost 4 bases, J lost 0 bases, and 11 bases stayed unmatched. Per the germline V gene, CDR1 is PRHDT and CDR2 is FYEKMQ (reference sequence). The CDR3 has 19 amino acids. This CDR3 is CASSYVTSGEPLAKNIQYF. The CDR3 nucleotides read TGTGCCAGCAGCTATGTGACTAGCGGGGAACCCCTAGCCAAAAACATTCAGTACTTC.

The chain uses TRBV15 and TRBJ2-2; D is undetermined. Trimming took 1 base from V and 9 from J, leaving 15 bases between them. Per germline, CDR1 LNHNV and CDR2 YYDKDF (reference sequence). The CDR3 loop spans 15 amino acids. The CDR3 protein is CATSRAAYLSRELFF. For the CDR3, the DNA is TGTGCCACCAGCAGAGCGGCTTATCTCTCCCGGGAGCTGTTTTTT. The full variable domain, with the rest looked up from reference TRBV15 and TRBJ2-2, is DAMVIQNPRYQVTQFGKPVTLSCSQTLNHNVMYWYQQKSSQAPKLLFHYYDKDFNNEADTPDNFQSRRPNTSFCFLDIRSPGLGDTAMYLCATSRAAYLSRELFFGEGSRLTVL.

DNA of the CDR3: TGTGCCAGCAGCTTAGGAGTCGTTATTAATGAAAAACTGTTTTTT. Its protein is CASSLGVVINEKLFF. The chain couples TRBV7-9 to TRBJ1-4; D not certain. Germline assignment: CDR1 SEHNR and CDR2 FQNEAQ (reference sequence). This CDR3 comprises 15 residues. The V and J ends lost 1 base and 4 bases respectively, with 10 bases between them.

There are a few counts of this clone. The rearrangement uses TRBV5-4 and TRBJ2-3, with D possibly called TRBD1 or TRBD2 (5 bases each). CDR1 and CDR2 (germline): SGHNT, YYREEE (reference sequence). There are 15 residues in the CDR3. Trimming left V 0 bases short and J 2 bases short, with 10 bases between. The CDR3 is CASSLVGRDTDTQYF. Written as DNA, the CDR3 is TGTGCCAGCAGCTTGGTGGGACGCGACACAGATACGCAGTATTTT.

The CDR3 protein is CASSYYLDTEAFF. CDR3 DNA sequence: TGTGCCAGCAGTTACTATCTGGATACTGAAGCTTTCTTT. The chain carries TRBV6-5 and TRBJ1-1; no definite D call. The V and J ends lost 1 base and 5 bases respectively, with 8 bases between them. CDR3 length: 13 residues. Germline V gives CDR1 MNHEY, CDR2 SVGAGI.

The chain links TRBV5-4 to TRBJ1-6, with a tentative D call TRBD1 (6 bases). This CDR3 has 15 residues. The germline CDR1 and CDR2 sequences are SGHNT and YYREEE (reference sequence). V lost 0 bases to trimming and J lost 7 bases, with 11 bases between them. The DNA of the CDR3 is TGTGCCAGCAGCTTGGTAGCGGGGGCGAATTCACCCCTCCACTTT. Amino acids: CASSLVAGANSPLHF.

V is TRBV11-1 and J is TRBJ2-2, with D possibly TRBD1 on 5 matching bases. The germline gives CDR1 SGHAT, CDR2 FQDESV (reference sequence). This CDR3 spans 14 amino acids. V was cut by 5 bases and J by 4 bases, with 11 bases left in between. The CDR3 is CASSLQGVTGELFF. CDR3 DNA sequence: TGTGCCAGCAGCCTCCAAGGGGTCACCGGGGAGCTGTTTTTT.

The chain joins TRBV5-5 to TRBJ2-5, with D unclear. This CDR3 has 13 amino acids. V was cut by 0 bases and J by 5 bases, with 8 bases left in between. Germline loops: CDR1 SGHKS, CDR2 YYEKEE (reference sequence). The CDR3 DNA follows: TGTGCCAGCAGCTTGGGGCCCCGGGAGACCCAGTACTTC. This gives the protein CASSLGPRETQYF. Variable domain in full (rest from reference TRBV5-5 and TRBJ2-5): DAGVTQSPTHLIKTRGQQVTLRCSPISGHKSVSWYQQVLGQGPQFIFQYYEKEERGRGNFPDRFSARQFPNYSSELNVNALLLGDSALYLCASSLGPRETQYFGPGTRLLVL.

A remark on this clone: Other DNA sequences in this sample translate to the same CDR3. The chain recombines TRBV27 with TRBJ2-2; perhaps TRBD1 as D (5 bases). The CDR3 sequence is 15 residues long. CDR1 is MNHEY, CDR2 SMNVEV, per germline (reference sequence). Trimming removed 1 base from V and 2 bases from J, with 8 bases in between. The CDR3 reads CASSLFRDNTGELFF. CDR3 DNA sequence: TGTGCCAGCAGTTTATTCAGGGATAACACCGGGGAGCTGTTTTTT.

This clone was recorded a few times. The chain has TRBV19 and TRBJ1-5; D remains ambiguous. This CDR3 region has 15 residues. V lost 3 bases and J 1 base, leaving 10 bases between the germline ends. The germline CDR1 and CDR2 sequences are LNHDA and SQIVND (reference sequence). The CDR3 sequence: CASSMGFMSNQPQHF. The CDR3 DNA sequence: TGTGCCAGTAGTATGGGTTTTATGAGCAATCAGCCCCAGCATTTT. The entire variable domain, with the rest obtained from reference TRBV19 and TRBJ1-5, is as follows: DGGITQSPKYLFRKEGQNVTLSCEQNLNHDAMYWYRQDPGQGLRLIYYSQIVNDFQKGDIAEGYSVSREKKESFPLTVTSAQKNPTAFYLCASSMGFMSNQPQHFGDGTRLSIL.

This rearrangement joins TRBV30 to TRBJ2-1, with D possibly matching TRBD2 (6 bases). CDR1 and CDR2 from the germline V gene are GTSNPN and SVGIG (reference sequence). This CDR3 region has 13 residues. Trimming took 1 base from V and 11 from J, leaving 15 bases between them. The CDR3 DNA reads as TGTGCCTGGAGTGCCTCCGGGACTTTTAAGCAGTTCTTC. It specifies CAWSASGTFKQFF.